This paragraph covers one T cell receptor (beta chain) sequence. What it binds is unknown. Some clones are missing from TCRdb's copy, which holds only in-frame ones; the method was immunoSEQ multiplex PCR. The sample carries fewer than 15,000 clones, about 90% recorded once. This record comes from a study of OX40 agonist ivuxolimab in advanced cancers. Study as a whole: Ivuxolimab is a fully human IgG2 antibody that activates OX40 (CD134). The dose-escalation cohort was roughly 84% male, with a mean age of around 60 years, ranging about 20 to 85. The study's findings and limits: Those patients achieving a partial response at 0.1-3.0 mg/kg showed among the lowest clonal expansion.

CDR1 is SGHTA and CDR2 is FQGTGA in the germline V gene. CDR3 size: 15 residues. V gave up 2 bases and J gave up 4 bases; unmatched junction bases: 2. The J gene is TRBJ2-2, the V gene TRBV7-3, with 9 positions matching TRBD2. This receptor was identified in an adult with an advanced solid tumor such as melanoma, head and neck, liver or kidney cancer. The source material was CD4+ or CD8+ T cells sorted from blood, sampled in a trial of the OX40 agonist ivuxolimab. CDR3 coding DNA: TGTGCCAGCAGCTTACTAGCGGGGATCACCGGGGAGCTGTTTTTT. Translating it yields CASSLLAGITGELFF.